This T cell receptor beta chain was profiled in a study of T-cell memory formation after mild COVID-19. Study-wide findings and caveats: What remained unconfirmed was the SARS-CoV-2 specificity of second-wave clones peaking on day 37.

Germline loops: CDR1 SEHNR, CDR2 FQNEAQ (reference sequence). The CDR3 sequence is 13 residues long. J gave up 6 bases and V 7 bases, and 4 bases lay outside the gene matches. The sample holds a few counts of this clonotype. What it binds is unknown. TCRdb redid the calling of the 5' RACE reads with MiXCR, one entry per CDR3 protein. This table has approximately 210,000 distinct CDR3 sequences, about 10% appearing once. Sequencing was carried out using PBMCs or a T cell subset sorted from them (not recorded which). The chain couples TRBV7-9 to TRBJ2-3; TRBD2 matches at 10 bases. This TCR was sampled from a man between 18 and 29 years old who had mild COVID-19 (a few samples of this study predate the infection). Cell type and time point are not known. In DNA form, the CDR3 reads TGTGCCAGCACGACTAGCGGGTTGGATACGCAGTATTTT. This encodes CASTTSGLDTQYF.